This paragraph covers one TCR beta chain sequence. Between the trimmed V and J ends, which lost 3 bases and 7 bases, there was a span of 17 bases. Germline CDR1 SGHDT, CDR2 YYEEEE. The CDR3 has 16 amino acids. This sample was taken from a study of blood T cell repertoires in COVID-19. Across the study: The United States, Italy and Spain were the sources of the acute and convalescent COVID-19 samples. T cells, B-cell-depleted T cells, or PBMCs supplied cDNA or gDNA.

As processed by the authors: The authors estimated nucleated cell counts from reference gene primer amplification. This table comes from immunoSEQ multiplex PCR, and its TCRdb copy is limited to in-frame clones, with some not included. The D gene and trimming were derived from the DNA, and the V and J assignments and clone size from that table. This sample has 180,000 or so clones; approximately 90% occur once, and the top ten carry about 7%. This TCR was sampled from a woman at least 80 years old in a cohort sampled during active or convalescent COVID-19. This chain joins TRBV5-6 and TRBJ1-6; D is perhaps TRBD1 (6 bases). The sample consisted of peripheral blood. CDR3 protein: CASSWGPLGGNSPLHF. CDR3 nucleotide sequence: TGTGCCAGCAGCTGGGGGCCGCTGGGTGGGAATTCACCCCTCCACTTT.